The 31 T cell receptor beta chains given below trace back to one sample, sequenced in a study of shared clonotypes between healthy human individuals. CD8 cells classed as naive were CD45RO-negative and positively selected for CCR7, excluding terminally differentiated effector memory CD45RA+ cells. Assay used: immunoSEQ multiplex PCR; TCRdb lists only in-frame clones, some missing. The sample holds about 2.1 million clones, around 95% seen once. Sequencing was performed on naive CD8+ T cells from PBMCs. The receptor source for this set is a man aged 18 to 35 in good health. Some clones in this sample may be carry-over from other donors' samples.

The chain employs TRBV28 and TRBJ2-6; no clear D. Trimming took 3 bases from V and 3 from J, leaving 6 bases between them. CDR3 length: 14 amino acids. Germline assignment: CDR1 MDHEN and CDR2 SYDVKM. The CDR3 spells CASSFGYGANVLTF. CDR3 DNA sequence: TGTGCCAGCAGTTTTGGTTATGGGGCCAACGTCCTGACTTTC.

J is TRBJ2-7 and V is TRBV7-9; no definite D call. V was shortened by 7 bases and J by 3 bases, with 16 bases between the two germline ends. This CDR3 has 14 amino acids. Germline CDR1 SEHNR, CDR2 FQNEAQ (reference sequence). The CDR3 protein is CASTPASRIYEQYF. The DNA for the CDR3 is TGTGCCAGCACCCCCGCTTCGCGGATCTACGAGCAGTACTTC.

In this sample, this clone turned up a few times. The chain has TRBV4-3 and TRBJ2-2, with 7 bases that match TRBD2. The germline V gene encodes CDR1 LGHNA and CDR2 YSLEER. The trim removed 0 bases at V and 3 bases at J, leaving 7 bases unmatched. The CDR3 is 17 residues long. CDR3 coding DNA: TGCGCCAGCAGCCAAGATCTAGCGGATCTCTACACCGGGGAGCTGTTTTTT. Translation gives CASSQDLADLYTGELFF.

As DNA, the CDR3 is TGCGCCAGCAGCCCTCTAGCGGGAGCAACCTACGAGCAGTACTTC. It encodes CASSPLAGATYEQYF. The chain combines TRBV5-1 with TRBJ2-7, with 10 bases lining up with TRBD2. Germline V gene sequence: CDR1 SGHRS, CDR2 YFSETQ. Trimming at V came to 4 bases and at J to 2 bases, leaving 6 bases not matched to a gene. The CDR3 has 15 residues.

The V and J genes are TRBV4-1 and TRBJ2-3; D might be TRBD1 or TRBD2, each matching 5 bases. V lost 0 bases, J lost 2 bases, and 15 bases lay in between. The length of the CDR3 is 17 residues. Per the germline V gene, CDR1 is MGHRA and CDR2 is YSYEKL. The CDR3 DNA reads as TGCGCCAGCAGCCAAGATGGGGAACAGGAGGACACAGATACGCAGTATTTT. Its protein product is CASSQDGEQEDTDTQYF.

The rearrangement joins TRBV6-5 to TRBJ2-3, with D tentatively TRBD2 (6 bases). The CDR3 loop spans 15 amino acids. V was trimmed by 3 bases and J by 3 bases, leaving 13 bases between them. CDR1 MNHEY and CDR2 SVGAGI come from the germline V gene. The CDR3 spells CASSYLRRATDTQYF. CDR3 in DNA: TGTGCCAGCAGTTATTTAAGGAGGGCGACAGATACGCAGTATTTT.

The chain couples TRBV5-1 to TRBJ2-3; 7 nucleotides line up with TRBD2. With 4 bases clipped from V and 1 base from J, the junction kept 12 bases outside the gene matches. Germline CDR1 reads SGHRS; CDR2 reads YFSETQ. The CDR3 spans 17 residues. In DNA form, the CDR3 reads TGCGCCAGCAGCCTGATCGCCGGGGCGGGAGGCACAGATACGCAGTATTTT. Translation: CASSLIAGAGGTDTQYF.

CDR3 amino acids: CASKKTGPNGYTF. The CDR3 nucleotides are TGTGCCAGCAAAAAAACAGGGCCCAATGGCTACACCTTC. The rearrangement joins TRBV6-1 to TRBJ1-2; possible D gene TRBD1, 6 bases. The CDR3 runs to 13 residues. Germline V CDR1 and CDR2: MNHNS, SASEGT. Trimming removed 7 bases from V and 6 bases from J, with 15 bases in between.

This chain uses TRBV29-1 with TRBJ1-2; D is uncertain. Per germline, CDR1 SQVTM and CDR2 ANQGSEA. V lost 6 bases and J 4 bases, leaving 15 bases between the germline ends. The CDR3 totals 13 residues. The CDR3 region is CSVLGREGYGYTF. DNA for the CDR3: TGCAGCGTGCTGGGGAGGGAGGGCTATGGCTACACCTTC.

The V and J genes are TRBV27 and TRBJ2-5, with D perhaps TRBD1 (6 bases). The DNA end is more similar to TRBJ2-7, so the J call may be wrong. Per the germline V gene, CDR1 is MNHEY and CDR2 is SMNVEV (reference sequence). The CDR3 runs 14 residues. The CDR3 bases are TGTGCCAGCAGTTCGTTCGGACAGCCGTACGAGCAGTACTTC. Residues: CASSSFGQPYEQYF.

The chain combines TRBV11-2 with TRBJ1-2; 7 bases are a match to TRBD1. V lost 1 base and J lost 8; bases outside the gene matches: 7. The CDR3 covers 14 residues. Germline assignment: CDR1 SGHAT and CDR2 FQNNGV. DNA for the CDR3: TGTGCCAGCAGCTTAGTAGGGGGCCCGGGGGGCTACACCTTC. Encoded protein: CASSLVGGPGGYTF.

V is TRBV19 and J is TRBJ2-7; D call uncertain. The germline V gene encodes CDR1 LNHDA and CDR2 SQIVND (reference sequence). V lost 3 bases, J lost 2 bases, and 8 bases lay in between. The CDR3 contains 13 residues. In DNA, the CDR3 is TGTGCCAGTAGTATTGAGTTTACCTACGAGCAGTACTTC. Protein sequence: CASSIEFTYEQYF.

The V and J genes are TRBV23-1 and TRBJ2-7; 7 nucleotides line up with TRBD1. TRBV23-1 is known as an ORF, though its function is uncertain. The CDR3 is 18 residues long. V lost 0 bases to trimming and J lost 1 base; unmatched junction nucleotides: 12. CDR3 residues: CASSQSITGDYRSYEQYF. The CDR3 bases are TGCGCCAGCAGTCAATCGATCACAGGGGATTATCGATCCTACGAGCAGTACTTC.

The genes are TRBV11-1 and TRBJ2-5, with D perhaps matching TRBD1 (6 bases). This CDR3 region has 14 residues. Trimming removed 6 bases at V and 4 bases at J, with 15 bases between. Germline V lookup: CDR1 SGHAT, CDR2 FQDESV (reference sequence). The CDR3 DNA follows: TGTGCCAGCAGTCTCTACAGGGACCGAGAGACCCAGTACTTC. It is translated as CASSLYRDRETQYF.

The V and J genes are TRBV5-4 and TRBJ2-5; 10 positions agree with TRBD1. CDR1 and CDR2 from the germline V gene are SGHNT and YYREEE (reference sequence). The CDR3 length is 15 residues. J lost 5 bases, V lost 4 bases, and 8 bases had no gene match. The CDR3 bases are TGTGCCAGCAGCGTCCGACAGGGGGCGCCGGAGACCCAGTACTTC. Its translation is CASSVRQGAPETQYF.

The chain has TRBV15 and TRBJ1-1, with D unclear. This CDR3 contains 14 residues. The V gene lost 5 bases and the J gene lost 8 bases, with 18 bases spanning the gap. Per the germline V gene, CDR1 is LNHNV and CDR2 is YYDKDF (reference sequence). CDR3 protein: CATSPTSKGKEAFF. The CDR3 nucleotides read TGTGCCACCAGCCCGACTTCGAAGGGAAAAGAAGCTTTCTTT.

The genes are TRBV9 and TRBJ1-1; no clear D gene. The ends were cut back, 3 bases at V and 6 bases at J, with 15 bases in the middle. CDR1 is SGDLS and CDR2 is YYNGEE in the germline V gene. The CDR3 is made up of 14 amino acids. Here the CDR3 DNA reads TGTGCCAGCAGCGACCAAAGTAGCACCTCTGAAGCTTTCTTT. Its translation is CASSDQSSTSEAFF.

This clone was seen a single time. V is TRBV19 and J is TRBJ1-2, with D tentatively TRBD1 (5 bases). The CDR3 runs to 15 residues. CDR1 and CDR2 from the germline V gene are LNHDA and SQIVND (reference sequence). Trimming pared 8 bases from V and 5 bases from J, leaving 21 bases between. Here the CDR3 reads CASGLDGGLLYGYTF. The CDR3 DNA reads TGTGCCAGTGGCCTCGACGGGGGTCTATTATATGGCTACACCTTC.

The chain combines TRBV28 with TRBJ2-2; D unclear. CDR3 length: 14 amino acids. Germline CDR1 is MDHEN and CDR2 is SYDVKM. Trimming stripped 5 bases from V and 6 bases from J, with 13 bases between. As DNA, the CDR3 is TGTGCCAGCAGTCTTCAGGATTGGGCCGGGGAGCTGTTTTTT. As protein: CASSLQDWAGELFF.

The chain carries TRBV19 and TRBJ2-7, with unresolved D. The CDR3 is 15 amino acids. CDR1 LNHDA and CDR2 SQIVND come from the germline V gene (reference sequence). The V end lost 2 bases, the J end lost 2 bases, and 13 bases lay between the germline ends. For the CDR3, the DNA is TGTGCCAGTAGTATAAAGCCGGCCACTACCTACGAGCAGTACTTC. It codes for CASSIKPATTYEQYF.

To note about this clone: Other DNA sequences from this sample encode an identical CDR3 as well. The chain has TRBV4-3 and TRBJ2-1; D is undetermined. The CDR3 contains 14 residues. Germline V gives CDR1 LGHNA, CDR2 YSLEER. Trimming removed 1 base at V and 5 bases at J, with 9 bases between. This CDR3 is CASSQGYRDNEQFF. The CDR3 DNA follows: TGCGCCAGCAGCCAAGGATACAGAGACAATGAGCAGTTCTTC.

The V and J genes are TRBV11-2 and TRBJ2-1, with 10 bases identical to TRBD1. V trimming: 5 bases; J trimming: 10 bases; junction bases outside the gene matches: 11. This CDR3 spans 15 amino acids. Germline V gene lookup returns CDR1 SGHAT and CDR2 FQNNGV. The CDR3 reads CASSDAGTGEREQFF. CDR3 DNA sequence: TGTGCCAGCAGCGATGCCGGGACAGGGGAAAGGGAGCAGTTCTTC. Full variable domain (missing parts from reference TRBV11-2 and TRBJ2-1): EAGVAQSPRYKIIEKRQSVAFWCNPISGHATLYWYQQILGQGPKLLIQFQNNGVVDDSQLPKDRFSAERLKGVDSTLKIQPAKLEDSAVYLCASSDAGTGEREQFFGPGTRLTVL.

Notes on this clone: In the same sample, other DNA sequences code for this CDR3. This chain uses TRBV7-9 with TRBJ1-5; D unresolved. CDR1 and CDR2 (germline): SEHNR, FQNEAQ (reference sequence). V was clipped by 4 bases and J by 0 bases, with 10 bases between them. CDR3 length equals 15 residues. The DNA for the CDR3 is TGTGCCAGCAGCTCGGGTAGCTATAGCAATCAGCCCCAGCATTTT. This gives the protein CASSSGSYSNQPQHF.

The V and J genes are TRBV29-1 and TRBJ1-1, with D unresolved. The CDR3 contains 14 residues. Per the germline V gene, CDR1 is SQVTM and CDR2 is ANQGSEA. The CDR3 DNA reads TGCAGTCATCGAGGTGGAAACTTGAACACTGAAGCTTTCTTT. Protein sequence: CSHRGGNLNTEAFF.

This clone was counted once. V usage is TRBV5-1 and J usage is TRBJ1-1, with D possibly being TRBD1 (5 bases). There are 15 residues in the CDR3. Looked up from germline, CDR1 is SGHRS and CDR2 is YFSETQ. The V and J ends lost 9 bases and 5 bases respectively, with 23 bases between them. The CDR3 bases are TGCGCCACCGAACCGGGAGGGGTACCGAGGACTGAAGCTTTCTTT. It translates to CATEPGGVPRTEAFF.

This sequence joins TRBV7-9 and TRBJ1-2, with unresolved D. This CDR3 is 15 amino acids long. The germline V and J ends were trimmed by 1 base and 7 bases, with 16 bases remaining between them. CDR1 and CDR2 (germline): SEHNR, FQNEAQ (reference sequence). The CDR3 spells CASSLGSSQRSGYTF. CDR3 nucleotide sequence: TGTGCCAGCAGCTTAGGGAGCAGTCAGCGTTCTGGCTACACCTTC.

The chain couples TRBV15 to TRBJ2-1; 13 bases are a match to TRBD2. The germline V gene encodes CDR1 LNHNV and CDR2 YYDKDF (reference sequence). This CDR3 is 15 amino acids long. Unmatched junction bases numbered 3, after V lost 2 bases and J lost 8 bases. In nucleotides, the CDR3 is TGTGCCACCAGCAGACCGGGACTAGCGGGATATGAGCAGTTCTTC. Encoded protein: CATSRPGLAGYEQFF.

CDR3 loop: CASSLKGRSYEQYF. The DNA for the CDR3 is TGTGCCAGCAGCTTGAAGGGCAGGTCCTACGAGCAGTACTTC. The chain links TRBV7-9 to TRBJ2-7; D not certain. The CDR3 runs to 14 residues. Germline V lookup: CDR1 SEHNR, CDR2 FQNEAQ (reference sequence). Trimming stripped 3 bases from V and 1 base from J, with 10 bases between.

The chain combines TRBV29-1 with TRBJ2-5; D gene ambiguous. The DNA end favors TRBJ2-7, so the J call may be wrong. Germline CDR1 reads SQVTM; CDR2 reads ANQGSEA. This CDR3 contains 12 residues. The DNA of the CDR3 is TGCAGCGTTGTGAGCCTGCACTACGAGCAGTACTTC. Its protein product is CSVVSLHYEQYF.

V and J are TRBV9 and TRBJ2-3; TRBD2 aligns across 8 bases. With 2 bases clipped from V and 5 bases from J, the junction kept 7 bases outside the gene matches. The CDR3 consists of 15 residues. Germline assignment: CDR1 SGDLS and CDR2 YYNGEE. In nucleotides, the CDR3 is TGTGCCAGCAGCGTGAGAGCGGGAGAGGTAGATACGCAGTATTTT. It translates to CASSVRAGEVDTQYF.

Here the CDR3 reads CASSPTLRGYEQYF. CDR3 DNA sequence: TGTGCCAGCAGCCCAACCCTTCGGGGCTACGAGCAGTACTTC. The rearrangement uses TRBV4-2 and TRBJ2-5, with D possibly matching TRBD2 (5 bases). The J call is doubtful: the DNA matches TRBJ2-7 better. In germline, CDR1 is LGHNA, CDR2 YNFKEQ. The CDR3 loop spans 14 amino acids.